This passage covers 10 T cell receptor beta chains from one sample sequenced in a study of glioma-infiltrating T cells. TCR alpha and beta CDR3 regions were amplified from RNA using iRepertoire nested multiplex PCR. TCRdb re-derived calls from the multiplex PCR reads in MiXCR, one entry per CDR3 protein. The sample lists around 350,000 distinct CDR3 sequences; around 38% were seen once. The sequenced sample consisted of glioma tissue, nonneoplastic brain tissue, or PBMCs (not recorded which). Receptor source: a human donor with low-grade glioma or glioblastoma, undergoing nonglioma brain surgery, or in good health (not recorded which).

As for this clonotype: It may be a read error: a sequence one base away is much more abundant. The chain uses TRBV28 and TRBJ2-1, with D maybe TRBD1 (5 bases). The CDR3 contains 14 residues. Germline CDR1 is MDHEN and CDR2 is SYDVKM. The V gene lost 8 bases and the J gene lost 5 bases, with 16 bases spanning the gap. The CDR3 DNA reads as TGTGCCAGCGGTTCAGGGTTGTTTAACAATGAGCAGTTCTTC. It yields the protein CASGSGLFNNEQFF.

This clonotype was found once. Just one base apart from a much larger clone, this may be a read error. CDR3 bases: TGCAGTGCTCTAGCGGAGGCAAACACAGATATGCAGTATTTT. As protein: CSALAEANTDMQYF. This rearrangement joins TRBV20-1 to TRBJ2-3, with TRBD2 matching over 7 bases. The CDR3 runs 14 residues. Germline V CDR1 and CDR2: DFQATT, SNEGSKA (reference sequence).

The chain uses TRBV4-1 and TRBJ1-3; D possibly corresponds to TRBD1 (5 bases). Trimming removed 2 bases from V and 0 bases from J, with 8 bases in between. CDR3 size: 15 residues. Germline assignment: CDR1 MGHRA and CDR2 YSYEKL. The CDR3: CASSQRTFSGNTIYF. CDR3 nucleotides: TGCGCCAGCAGCCAAAGGACATTCTCTGGAAACACCATATATTTT.

This clonotype was observed a single time. The chain is built from TRBV6-2 or TRBV6-3 and TRBJ2-5, with 10 positions matching TRBD2. CDR3 length equals 17 residues. The V and J ends lost 0 bases and 0 bases, in that order; junction bases with no gene match: 4. Germline CDR1 is MNHEY and CDR2 is SVGEGT. The CDR3 is CASSYSGGLANQETQYF. The CDR3 coding sequence is TGTGCCAGCAGTTACTCTGGGGGACTAGCGAACCAAGAGACCCAGTACTTC.

This clonotype was counted only a few times. V gene TRBV28 combines with J gene TRBJ2-7; D gene uncertain. Per germline, CDR1 MDHEN and CDR2 SYDVKM. V lost 8 bases, J lost 2 bases, and 19 bases lay in between. CDR3 size: 15 residues. The CDR3 DNA follows: TGTGCCAGCTCATATGGGTTCTTTGCACCCTACGAGCAGTACTTC. Translated: CASSYGFFAPYEQYF.

This clonotype was seen a handful of times. The chain carries TRBV2 and TRBJ2-3; D is ambiguous. CDR3 length equals 14 residues. The germline V gene encodes CDR1 SNHLY and CDR2 FYNNEI. The ends were cut back, 3 bases at V and 0 bases at J, with 7 bases in the middle. The DNA of the CDR3 is TGTGCCAGCAGTGAGGGTCTAAGCACAGATACGCAGTATTTT. This encodes CASSEGLSTDTQYF. Full variable domain (remainder filled in from reference TRBV2 and TRBJ2-3): EPEVTQTPSHQVTQMGQEVILRCVPISNHLYFYWYRQILGQKVEFLVSFYNNEISEKSEIFDDQFSVERPDGSNFTLKIRSTKLEDSAMYFCASSEGLSTDTQYFGPGTRLTVL.

The V call is TRBV2, the J call TRBJ2-1; 8 nucleotides match TRBD2. This CDR3 has 12 residues. Germline CDR1 is SNHLY and CDR2 is FYNNEI. The V and J ends lost 7 bases and 10 bases, in that order; junction bases with no gene match: 6. The CDR3 is CASMGLDREQFF. The CDR3 nucleotides read TGTGCCAGCATGGGACTAGACCGCGAGCAGTTCTTC.

Comment on this clonotype: This may arise from a read error, as a much more abundant clone is one base away. The conserved closing phenylalanine or tryptophan is absent in this CDR3, likely reflecting a read error. The chain joins TRBV6-1 to TRBJ2-7, with D perhaps matching TRBD1 (5 bases). Trimming pared 7 bases from V and 0 bases from J, leaving 16 bases between. Germline CDR1 reads MNHNS; CDR2 reads SASEGT. The CDR3 length is 15 residues. CDR3 residues: CASKDLRTSSYEQYS. CDR3 nucleotide sequence: TGTGCCAGCAAGGATCTCCGGACATCCTCCTACGAGCAGTACTCC.

This clonotype has a count of ten or more. The V and J genes are TRBV6-1 and TRBJ1-3, with D hard to call. The germline V gene has CDR1 MNHNS and CDR2 SASEGT. The CDR3 loop spans 14 amino acids. Deletions cut 3 bases from V and 0 bases from J, with 6 bases between. DNA of the CDR3: TGTGCCAGCAGTGACAGGCTCTCTGGAAACACCATATATTTT. It is translated as CASSDRLSGNTIYF.

This rearrangement joins TRBV28 to TRBJ2-7, with D possibly matching TRBD2 (7 bases). The CDR3 is made up of 14 amino acids. Trimming took off 8 bases at V and 6 bases at J, with 20 bases between the two ends. CDR1 is MDHEN and CDR2 is SYDVKM in the germline V gene. The CDR3 DNA reads TGTGCCAGCGGGAGTACAGGGAGGGTCCGCGAGCAGTACTTC. Translating it yields CASGSTGRVREQYF.